The rows below give T cell receptor beta chains drawn from one sample of a study of Ad26.COV2.S vaccination and SARS-CoV-2 variants. The table came from immunoSEQ multiplex PCR; TCRdb's copy has only in-frame clones and leaves some out. The sample lists about 280,000 clones; more than 75% were seen once. The starting material was peripheral blood, obtained in a trial of Ad26.COV2.S vaccine versus placebo. Every receptor here comes from a person aged 18-65 years who received the Ad26.COV2.S COVID-19 vaccine or a placebo. CDR3s include the opening cysteine and the closing phenylalanine or tryptophan. The order of the fields is V gene, J gene, clone size, D gene, CDR3 DNA, CDR3 protein. D genes are given only for firm matches. Expanded clones are given a class, and other clones once, few, many or no size at all.

V gene: TRBV2; J gene: TRBJ2-7; clone size: .; D gene: TRBD1; CDR3 DNA: TGTGCCAGCAGTCGACAGGGGGAGGGCTACGAGCAGTACTTC; CDR3 protein: CASSRQGEGYEQYF
V gene: TRBV10-3; J gene: TRBJ2-5; clone size: .; D gene: .; CDR3 DNA: TGTGCCATCAGTGAGTCCCTGTACCAAGAGACCCAGTACTTC; CDR3 protein: CAISESLYQETQYF
V gene: TRBV29-1; J gene: TRBJ1-1; clone size: .; D gene: .; CDR3 DNA: TGCAGCGTTGAGCTGAACACTGAAGCTTTCTTT; CDR3 protein: CSVELNTEAFF
V gene: TRBV19; J gene: TRBJ2-1; clone size: once; D gene: TRBD2; CDR3 DNA: TGTGCCAGTACCTTACTAGCGGGAGTTGACAATGAGCAGTTCTTC; CDR3 protein: CASTLLAGVDNEQFF
V gene: TRBV18; J gene: TRBJ1-4; clone size: .; D gene: .; CDR3 DNA: TGTGCCAGCTCACTCTCCCTTAATGAAAAACTGTTTTTT; CDR3 protein: CASSLSLNEKLFF
V gene: TRBV5-1; J gene: TRBJ2-3; clone size: .; D gene: TRBD2; CDR3 DNA: TGCGCCAGCAGCCCCCCGGGCGGGGGGGTTGCGGATACGCAGTATTTT; CDR3 protein: CASSPPGGGVADTQYF
V gene: TRBV7-9; J gene: TRBJ1-1; clone size: .; D gene: TRBD1; CDR3 DNA: TGTGCCAGCAGCTTAGGTCAGGGGGTAAGAACTGAAGCTTTCTTT; CDR3 protein: CASSLGQGVRTEAFF
V gene: TRBV27; J gene: TRBJ2-1; clone size: .; D gene: TRBD2; CDR3 DNA: TGTGCCAGCAGCCAAGCCGGGACTATGTACAATGAGCAGTTCTTC; CDR3 protein: CASSQAGTMYNEQFF
V gene: TRBV7-9; J gene: TRBJ1-2; clone size: .; D gene: .; CDR3 DNA: TGTGCCAGCAGCTTAGACAGGCCCTACTATGGCTACACCTTC; CDR3 protein: CASSLDRPYYGYTF
V gene: TRBV11-3; J gene: TRBJ2-3; clone size: .; D gene: TRBD2; CDR3 DNA: TGTGCCAGCAGCTTAGGACTAGCGGGGGTTTTGATGGATACGCAGTATTTT; CDR3 protein: CASSLGLAGVLMDTQYF
V gene: TRBV5-1; J gene: TRBJ1-1; clone size: .; D gene: .; CDR3 DNA: TGCGCCAGCAGCTTGGTCGGGGCGGACACTGAAGCTTTCTTT; CDR3 protein: CASSLVGADTEAFF
V gene: TRBV7-9; J gene: TRBJ1-2; clone size: .; D gene: .; CDR3 DNA: TGTGCCAGCAGCTTAGAGGTCAGAGACTATGGCTACACCTTC; CDR3 protein: CASSLEVRDYGYTF
V gene: TRBV7-9; J gene: TRBJ1-2; clone size: .; D gene: .; CDR3 DNA: TGTGCCAGCAGCTCCACCTTCTATGGCTACACCTTC; CDR3 protein: CASSSTFYGYTF
V gene: TRBV2; J gene: TRBJ2-3; clone size: .; D gene: .; CDR3 DNA: TGTGCCAGCAGGGTGACTGGACGAACAGATACGCAGTATTTT; CDR3 protein: CASRVTGRTDTQYF
V gene: TRBV7-3; J gene: TRBJ1-2; clone size: few; D gene: TRBD1; CDR3 DNA: TGTGCCAGCAGCTTCAGACAGGGAGGCGTATATGGCTACACCTTC; CDR3 protein: CASSFRQGGVYGYTF
V gene: TRBV6-5; J gene: TRBJ1-3; clone size: once; D gene: .; CDR3 DNA: TGTGCCAGCAGTATCTCAGGTTCTTCTGGAAACACCATATATTTT; CDR3 protein: CASSISGSSGNTIYF
V gene: TRBV4-3; J gene: TRBJ2-5; clone size: .; D gene: TRBD2; CDR3 DNA: TGCGCCAGCAGCCGAGTACTAGCGGGGGATAACCAAGAGACCCAGTACTTC; CDR3 protein: CASSRVLAGDNQETQYF
V gene: TRBV5-1; J gene: TRBJ1-3; clone size: .; D gene: .; CDR3 DNA: TGCGCCAGCAGCTTGGCGGGGATAGGAAACACCATATATTTT; CDR3 protein: CASSLAGIGNTIYF
V gene: TRBV4-3; J gene: TRBJ2-5; clone size: .; D gene: TRBD1; CDR3 DNA: TGCGCCAGCAGCCAAGGGACAGGCCCCGAAGAGACCCAGTACTTC; CDR3 protein: CASSQGTGPEETQYF
V gene: TRBV18; J gene: TRBJ2-1; clone size: .; D gene: TRBD1; CDR3 DNA: TGTGCCAGCTCACCGCCTACAGGGGCCTCCTACAATGAGCAGTTCTTC; CDR3 protein: CASSPPTGASYNEQFF
V gene: TRBV2; J gene: TRBJ2-7; clone size: .; D gene: .; CDR3 DNA: TGTGCCAGCAGTGACCCCTTCAGGACCGGAGAGCAGTACTTC; CDR3 protein: CASSDPFRTGEQYF
V gene: TRBV29-1; J gene: TRBJ1-3; clone size: .; D gene: .; CDR3 DNA: TGCAGCGTTGAGACCCGGAACACCATATATTTT; CDR3 protein: CSVETRNTIYF
V gene: TRBV4-1; J gene: TRBJ1-3; clone size: .; D gene: TRBD1; CDR3 DNA: TGCGCCAGCAGCCAAGGGTGGCAGACAGGGGATAAAAACACCATATATTTT; CDR3 protein: CASSQGWQTGDKNTIYF
V gene: TRBV7-3; J gene: TRBJ2-7; clone size: .; D gene: .; CDR3 DNA: TGTGCCAGCAGCTTGAGGGGGAACTACGAGCAGTACTTC; CDR3 protein: CASSLRGNYEQYF
V gene: TRBV7-8; J gene: TRBJ1-1; clone size: once; D gene: .; CDR3 DNA: TGTGCCAGCAGCTTAGACAGGAGAAGAGCGAACACTGAAGCTTTCTTT; CDR3 protein: CASSLDRRRANTEAFF
V gene: TRBV6-2/TRBV6-3; J gene: TRBJ1-2; clone size: .; D gene: .; CDR3 DNA: TGTGCCAGCAGTTACGACGGGACTCGGAGAGGCTACACCTTC; CDR3 protein: CASSYDGTRRGYTF
V gene: TRBV7-2; J gene: TRBJ2-5; clone size: .; D gene: .; CDR3 DNA: TGTGCCAGCAGCCCCCTATTGAAAAAGGGGGAGACCCAGTACTTC; CDR3 protein: CASSPLLKKGETQYF
V gene: TRBV5-6; J gene: TRBJ2-2; clone size: .; D gene: .; CDR3 DNA: TGTGCCAGCAGCTCGGGACGGATGAACACCGGGGAGCTGTTTTTT; CDR3 protein: CASSSGRMNTGELFF
V gene: TRBV3-1/TRBV3-2; J gene: TRBJ1-1; clone size: .; D gene: .; CDR3 DNA: TGTGCCAGCAGCCTCCTCGAGGGATCGAACACTGAAGCTTTCTTT; CDR3 protein: CASSLLEGSNTEAFF
V gene: TRBV4-1; J gene: TRBJ2-7; clone size: .; D gene: .; CDR3 DNA: TGCGCCAGCAGCCAAGATAAGGGGCTCCGAGGGGAGCAGTACTTC; CDR3 protein: CASSQDKGLRGEQYF
V gene: TRBV2; J gene: TRBJ1-2; clone size: .; D gene: .; CDR3 DNA: TGTGCCAGCATTACGCGGAGGGACTATGGCTACACCTTC; CDR3 protein: CASITRRDYGYTF
V gene: TRBV5-4; J gene: TRBJ1-2; clone size: .; D gene: .; CDR3 DNA: TGTGCCAGCAGCTTGGGGGCCAAGGGGAGCTATGGCTACACCTTC; CDR3 protein: CASSLGAKGSYGYTF
V gene: TRBV5-1; J gene: TRBJ1-1; clone size: .; D gene: .; CDR3 DNA: TGCGCCAGCAGCTTGGAAGTGGAACGCAACACTGAAGCTTTCTTT; CDR3 protein: CASSLEVERNTEAFF
V gene: TRBV28; J gene: TRBJ2-7; clone size: .; D gene: TRBD1; CDR3 DNA: TGTGCCAGCAGTTACCCGGGACAGGGCTACGAGCAGTACTTC; CDR3 protein: CASSYPGQGYEQYF
V gene: TRBV12-5; J gene: TRBJ2-7; clone size: .; D gene: .; CDR3 DNA: TGTGCTAGCCGTGAGAGGGGGAGCTCCTACGAGCAGTACTTC; CDR3 protein: CASRERGSSYEQYF
V gene: TRBV5-1; J gene: TRBJ1-1; clone size: .; D gene: .; CDR3 DNA: TGCGCCAGCAGCTTACAGGTCGGGGACACTGAAGCTTTCTTT; CDR3 protein: CASSLQVGDTEAFF
V gene: TRBV5-5; J gene: TRBJ1-1; clone size: .; D gene: .; CDR3 DNA: TGTGCCAGCAGCTTCTCCTCCAACACTGAAGCTTTCTTT; CDR3 protein: CASSFSSNTEAFF
V gene: TRBV5-6; J gene: TRBJ1-6; clone size: .; D gene: TRBD1; CDR3 DNA: TGTGCCAGCAGCTTAGGGACAGGTTATAATTCACCCCTCCACTTT; CDR3 protein: CASSLGTGYNSPLHF
V gene: TRBV10-1; J gene: TRBJ1-5; clone size: .; D gene: .; CDR3 DNA: TGCGCCACTTCAACACAGGGACAGCCCCAGCATTTT; CDR3 protein: CATSTQGQPQHF
V gene: TRBV7-2; J gene: TRBJ1-1; clone size: .; D gene: .; CDR3 DNA: TGTGCCAGCAGCTTAGGGGGGGACACCACTGAAGCTTTCTTT; CDR3 protein: CASSLGGDTTEAFF
V gene: TRBV3-1/TRBV3-2; J gene: TRBJ1-1; clone size: .; D gene: TRBD1; CDR3 DNA: TGTGCCAGCAGCCTGTGGGGACAGGGGAACACTGAAGCTTTCTTT; CDR3 protein: CASSLWGQGNTEAFF
V gene: TRBV13; J gene: TRBJ2-7; clone size: .; D gene: TRBD2; CDR3 DNA: TGTGCCAGCAGCTCCCTAGCGGGGGTTCACTACGAGCAGTACTTC; CDR3 protein: CASSSLAGVHYEQYF
V gene: TRBV7-9; J gene: TRBJ2-7; clone size: .; D gene: .; CDR3 DNA: TGTGCCAGCAGCTTAGCGTTTAGCTCCTACGAGCAGTACTTC; CDR3 protein: CASSLAFSSYEQYF
V gene: TRBV6-5; J gene: TRBJ2-3; clone size: .; D gene: TRBD2; CDR3 DNA: TGTGCCAGCAGTTGGCAGCGGGGTAGCACAGATACGCAGTATTTT; CDR3 protein: CASSWQRGSTDTQYF
V gene: TRBV19; J gene: TRBJ1-2; clone size: .; D gene: .; CDR3 DNA: TGTGCCAGTAGTCCCGACACCGGACCCTATGGCTACACCTTC; CDR3 protein: CASSPDTGPYGYTF
V gene: TRBV5-5; J gene: TRBJ2-7; clone size: once; D gene: TRBD1; CDR3 DNA: TGTGCCAGCAGCGAGACAGGGGGTCCCTACGAGCAGTACTTC; CDR3 protein: CASSETGGPYEQYF
V gene: TRBV19; J gene: TRBJ2-5; clone size: once; D gene: .; CDR3 DNA: TGTGCCACCCGGAGGCCCAACAAGGAGACCCAGTACTTC; CDR3 protein: CATRRPNKETQYF
V gene: TRBV5-1; J gene: TRBJ2-3; clone size: .; D gene: TRBD1; CDR3 DNA: TGCGCCAGCAGCCCCGGACAGGGGGCAGATACGCAGTATTTT; CDR3 protein: CASSPGQGADTQYF
V gene: TRBV24-1; J gene: TRBJ1-5; clone size: .; D gene: .; CDR3 DNA: TGTGCCACCAGTAGCCTAAATCAGCCCCAGCATTTT; CDR3 protein: CATSSLNQPQHF
V gene: TRBV7-2; J gene: TRBJ1-5; clone size: .; D gene: TRBD1; CDR3 DNA: TGTGCCAGCAGCTCACAGGGGGCAGGGCAGCCCCAGCATTTT; CDR3 protein: CASSSQGAGQPQHF
V gene: TRBV7-9; J gene: TRBJ1-1; clone size: .; D gene: TRBD1; CDR3 DNA: TGTGCCAGCAGCCCGGGACAGGAAACTGAAGCTTTCTTT; CDR3 protein: CASSPGQETEAFF
V gene: TRBV18; J gene: TRBJ1-1; clone size: .; D gene: .; CDR3 DNA: TGTGCCAGCTCACCTTGGGCGGGGGGTGTGTACACTGAAGCTTTCTTT; CDR3 protein: CASSPWAGGVYTEAFF
V gene: TRBV2; J gene: TRBJ1-1; clone size: .; D gene: TRBD1; CDR3 DNA: TGTGCCAGCAGTGAAGAGACAGGGGACAGTGAAGCTTTCTTT; CDR3 protein: CASSEETGDSEAFF
V gene: TRBV28; J gene: TRBJ1-2; clone size: .; D gene: .; CDR3 DNA: TGTGCCAGCAGTTTATACCGCCGAGGGAGTTCCTATGGCTACACCTTC; CDR3 protein: CASSLYRRGSSYGYTF